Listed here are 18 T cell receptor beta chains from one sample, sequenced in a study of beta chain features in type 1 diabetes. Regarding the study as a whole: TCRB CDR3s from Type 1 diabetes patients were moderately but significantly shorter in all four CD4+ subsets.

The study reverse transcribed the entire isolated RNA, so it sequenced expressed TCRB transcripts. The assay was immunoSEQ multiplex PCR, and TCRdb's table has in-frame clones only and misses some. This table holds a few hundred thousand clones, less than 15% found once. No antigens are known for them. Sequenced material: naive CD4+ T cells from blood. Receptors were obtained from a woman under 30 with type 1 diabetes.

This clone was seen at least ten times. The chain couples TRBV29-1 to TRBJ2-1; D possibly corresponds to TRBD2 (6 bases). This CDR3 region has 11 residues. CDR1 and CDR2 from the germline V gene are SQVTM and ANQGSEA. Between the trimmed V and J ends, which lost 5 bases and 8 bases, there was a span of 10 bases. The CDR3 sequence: CSVRLVDEQFF. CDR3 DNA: TGCAGCGTTCGACTAGTCGATGAGCAGTTCTTC.

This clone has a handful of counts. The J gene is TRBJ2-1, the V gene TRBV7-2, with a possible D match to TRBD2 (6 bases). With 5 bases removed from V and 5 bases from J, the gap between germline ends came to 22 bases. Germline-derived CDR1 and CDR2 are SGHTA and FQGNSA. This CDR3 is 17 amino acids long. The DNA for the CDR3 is TGTGCCAGCAGCAGCTTTTTTGGGGCGGGACGCCACAATGAGCAGTTCTTC. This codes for CASSSFFGAGRHNEQFF.

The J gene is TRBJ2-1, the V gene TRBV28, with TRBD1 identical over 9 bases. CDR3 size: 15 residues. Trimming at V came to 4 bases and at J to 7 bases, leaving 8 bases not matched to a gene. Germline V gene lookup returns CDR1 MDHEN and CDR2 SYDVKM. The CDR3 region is CASSSVGTGRNEQFF. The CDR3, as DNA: TGTGCCAGCAGTTCTGTCGGGACAGGGAGGAATGAGCAGTTCTTC.

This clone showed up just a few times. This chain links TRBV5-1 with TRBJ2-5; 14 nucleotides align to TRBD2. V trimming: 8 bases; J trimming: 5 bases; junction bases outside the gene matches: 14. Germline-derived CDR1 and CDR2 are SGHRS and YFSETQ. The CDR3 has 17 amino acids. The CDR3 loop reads CASQGLAGVVSGETQYF. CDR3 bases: TGCGCCAGTCAGGGACTAGCGGGAGTCGTATCCGGGGAGACCCAGTACTTC.

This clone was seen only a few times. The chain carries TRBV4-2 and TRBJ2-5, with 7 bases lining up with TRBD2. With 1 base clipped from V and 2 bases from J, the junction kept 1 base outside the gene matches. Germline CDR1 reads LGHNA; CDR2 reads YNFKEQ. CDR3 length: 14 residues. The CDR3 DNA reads TGTGCCAGCAGCCAAGGGGGGGGTCAAGAGACCCAGTACTTC. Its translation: CASSQGGGQETQYF.

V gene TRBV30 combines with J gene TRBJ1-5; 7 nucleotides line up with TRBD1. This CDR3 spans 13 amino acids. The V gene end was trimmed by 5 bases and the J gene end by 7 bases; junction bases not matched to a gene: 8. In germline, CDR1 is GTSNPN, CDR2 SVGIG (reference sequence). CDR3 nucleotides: TGTGCCTGGCGTCAGGGGGAATCCCAGCCCCAGCATTTT. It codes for CAWRQGESQPQHF.

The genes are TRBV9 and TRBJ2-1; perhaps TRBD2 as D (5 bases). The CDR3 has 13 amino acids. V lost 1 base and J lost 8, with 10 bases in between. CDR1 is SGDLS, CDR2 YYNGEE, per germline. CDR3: CASSVHLRDEQFF. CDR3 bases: TGTGCCAGCAGCGTACACCTGCGGGATGAGCAGTTCTTC.

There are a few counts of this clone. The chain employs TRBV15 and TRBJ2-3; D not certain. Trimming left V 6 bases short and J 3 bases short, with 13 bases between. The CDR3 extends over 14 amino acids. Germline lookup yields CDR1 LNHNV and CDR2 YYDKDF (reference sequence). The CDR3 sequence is CATRLDLGTDTQYF. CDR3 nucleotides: TGTGCCACCAGGCTAGATCTCGGAACAGATACGCAGTATTTT.

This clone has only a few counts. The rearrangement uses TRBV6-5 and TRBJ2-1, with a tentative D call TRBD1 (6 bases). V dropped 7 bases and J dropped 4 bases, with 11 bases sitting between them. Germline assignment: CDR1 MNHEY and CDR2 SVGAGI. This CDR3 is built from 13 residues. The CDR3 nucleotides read TGTGCCAGCATGATTCAGGGGTACAATGAGCAGTTCTTC. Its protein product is CASMIQGYNEQFF.

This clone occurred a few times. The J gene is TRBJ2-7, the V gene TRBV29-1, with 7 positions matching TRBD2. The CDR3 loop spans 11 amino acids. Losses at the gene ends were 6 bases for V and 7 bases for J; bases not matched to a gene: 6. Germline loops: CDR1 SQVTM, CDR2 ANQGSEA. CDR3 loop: CSVGGSGEQYF. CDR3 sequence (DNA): TGCAGCGTGGGGGGGTCAGGAGAGCAGTACTTC.

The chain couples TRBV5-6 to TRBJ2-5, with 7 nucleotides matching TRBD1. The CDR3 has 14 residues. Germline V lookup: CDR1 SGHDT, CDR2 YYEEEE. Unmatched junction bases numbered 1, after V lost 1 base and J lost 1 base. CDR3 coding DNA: TGTGCCAGCAGCTTGACAGGGGTCCAAGAGACCCAGTACTTC. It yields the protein CASSLTGVQETQYF.

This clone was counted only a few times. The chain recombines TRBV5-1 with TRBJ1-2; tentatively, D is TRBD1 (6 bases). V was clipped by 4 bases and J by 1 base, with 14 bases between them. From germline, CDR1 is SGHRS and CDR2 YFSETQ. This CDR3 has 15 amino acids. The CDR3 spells CASSITGNLNYGYTF. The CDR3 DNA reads TGCGCCAGCAGCATCACAGGGAACCTTAACTATGGCTACACCTTC.

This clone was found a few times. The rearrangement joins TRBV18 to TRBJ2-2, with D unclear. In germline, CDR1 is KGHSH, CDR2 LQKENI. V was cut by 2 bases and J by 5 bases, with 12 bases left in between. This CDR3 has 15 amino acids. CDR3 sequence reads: CASSPARPVTGELFF. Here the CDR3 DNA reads TGTGCCAGCTCACCAGCCAGGCCCGTGACCGGGGAGCTGTTTTTT.

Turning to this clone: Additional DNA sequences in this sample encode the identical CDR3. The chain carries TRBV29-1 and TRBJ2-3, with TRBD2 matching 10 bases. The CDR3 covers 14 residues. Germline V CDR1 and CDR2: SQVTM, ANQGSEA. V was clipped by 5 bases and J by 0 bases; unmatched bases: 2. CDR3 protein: CSVRTSGSTDTQYF. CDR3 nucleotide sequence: TGCAGCGTTCGGACTAGCGGAAGCACAGATACGCAGTATTTT.

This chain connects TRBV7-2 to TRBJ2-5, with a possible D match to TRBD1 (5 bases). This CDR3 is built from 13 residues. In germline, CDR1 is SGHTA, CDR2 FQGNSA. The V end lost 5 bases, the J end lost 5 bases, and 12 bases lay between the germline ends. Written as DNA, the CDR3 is TGTGCCAGCAGCCACAAACCAGGGGAGACCCAGTACTTC. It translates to CASSHKPGETQYF.

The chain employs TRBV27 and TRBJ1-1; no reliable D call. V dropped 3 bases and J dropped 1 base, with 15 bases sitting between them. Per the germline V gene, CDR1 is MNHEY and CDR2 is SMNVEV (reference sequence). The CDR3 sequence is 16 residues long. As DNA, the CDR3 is TGTGCCAGCAGTTTTTCGGGTCTGACCTGGAACACTGAAGCTTTCTTT. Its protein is CASSFSGLTWNTEAFF.

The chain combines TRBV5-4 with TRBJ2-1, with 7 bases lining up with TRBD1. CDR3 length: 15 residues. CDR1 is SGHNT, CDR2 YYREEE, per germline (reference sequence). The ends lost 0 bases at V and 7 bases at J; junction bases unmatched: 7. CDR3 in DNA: TGTGCCAGCAGCTTGGAAAACTACAGGGGTAATGAGCAGTTCTTC. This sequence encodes CASSLENYRGNEQFF.

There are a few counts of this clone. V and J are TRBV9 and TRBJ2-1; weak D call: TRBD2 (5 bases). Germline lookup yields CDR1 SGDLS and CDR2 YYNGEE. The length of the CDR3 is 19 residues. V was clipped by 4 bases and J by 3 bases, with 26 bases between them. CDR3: CASSLPNFPPGDYYNEQFF. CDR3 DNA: TGTGCCAGCAGCCTACCGAATTTCCCCCCTGGAGACTACTACAATGAGCAGTTCTTC.